A single sample gave rise to the 32 T cell receptor beta chains below, sequenced in a study of identical twins. TCRdb used MiXCR to reprocess the 5' RACE reads, holding one entry per CDR3 protein. The table has some 730,000 distinct CDR3 sequences, 15% to 20% seen once; the top ten hold roughly 14%. These data were also reused for a study on T cells expressing NK-cell markers.

Sample: PBMCs. These receptors were taken from a woman in her late teens or twenties in good health.

The chain combines TRBV25-1 with TRBJ2-5; D may be TRBD1 (5 bases). Germline lookup yields CDR1 MGHDK and CDR2 SYGVNS. The CDR3 spans 14 residues. With 6 bases removed from V and 5 bases from J, the gap between germline ends came to 16 bases. The CDR3 region is CASRPDSPEETQYF. The CDR3 DNA is TGTGCCAGCAGACCTGACAGTCCTGAGGAGACCCAGTACTTC.

Ten or more counts support this clonotype. The chain is built from TRBV27 and TRBJ1-5; possibly TRBD1 for D (5 bases). The CDR3 length is 14 residues. Trimming took 8 bases from V and 6 from J, leaving 17 bases between them. Germline loops: CDR1 MNHEY, CDR2 SMNVEV (reference sequence). The CDR3 DNA is TGTGCCAGCTCCCCGGAGGGGCTCGGTCAGCCCCAGCATTTT. Its protein is CASSPEGLGQPQHF.

This sequence joins TRBV6-2 or TRBV6-3 and TRBJ2-3; D remains unclear. Per the germline V gene, CDR1 is MNHEY and CDR2 is SVGEGT. The CDR3 is 16 amino acids. V lost 6 bases and J 2 bases, leaving 18 bases between the germline ends. The CDR3 protein is CASSLGLGPPTDTQYF. The CDR3 DNA sequence: TGTGCCAGCAGCCTCGGGCTAGGCCCTCCCACAGATACGCAGTATTTT.

The chain links TRBV19 to TRBJ2-1, with unresolved D. V lost 1 base and J lost 6, with 13 bases in between. Germline loops: CDR1 LNHDA, CDR2 SQIVND (reference sequence). The CDR3 runs to 15 residues. The CDR3, as DNA: TGTGCCAGTAGTATAGGAGGCGCTCGAGGCAATGAGCAGTTCTTC. It is translated as CASSIGGARGNEQFF.

This clonotype has a handful of counts. This chain joins TRBV18 and TRBJ2-1; D unclear. The CDR3 contains 20 residues. V shed 1 base and J shed 2 bases, with 24 bases lying between them. Germline CDR1 reads KGHSH; CDR2 reads LQKENI. CDR3 coding DNA: TGTGCCAGCTCACCACGCGACCCGCCCTTTGGTCGCGGAACCTACAATGAGCAGTTCTTC. As protein: CASSPRDPPFGRGTYNEQFF.

This clonotype has just a few counts. This chain connects TRBV29-1 to TRBJ2-7, with 10 bases aligning to TRBD1. Trimming at V came to 6 bases and at J to 9 bases, leaving 5 bases not matched to a gene. Per the germline V gene, CDR1 is SQVTM and CDR2 is ANQGSEA. CDR3 length equals 11 residues. CDR3 sequence reads: CSVTGTGVQYF. Written as DNA, the CDR3 is TGCAGCGTGACCGGGACAGGGGTGCAGTACTTC.

This rearrangement joins TRBV6-1 to TRBJ2-7; D possibly corresponds to TRBD2 (6 bases). Germline CDR1 reads MNHNS; CDR2 reads SASEGT. Trimming pared 8 bases from V and 6 bases from J, leaving 29 bases between. The CDR3 is made up of 17 amino acids. The CDR3 reads CASYSPFGGQKYGEQYF. The CDR3 DNA reads TGTGCCAGCTACTCCCCGTTTGGAGGGCAAAAGTATGGCGAGCAGTACTTC.

This clonotype was seen repeatedly, ten times or more. J is TRBJ2-3 and V is TRBV20-1; 12 bases are a match to TRBD2. There are 18 residues in the CDR3. The junction had 12 bases not matched to a gene; V was cut back by 3 bases and J by 2 bases. CDR1 and CDR2 from the germline V gene are DFQATT and SNEGSKA (reference sequence). As DNA, the CDR3 is TGCAGTGCTAGGGCCGACCGACTAGCGGGAGCTAACACAGATACGCAGTATTTT. This codes for CSARADRLAGANTDTQYF.

This clonotype has a handful of counts. The chain uses TRBV20-1 and TRBJ2-1; 11 nucleotides align to TRBD2. Germline CDR1 is DFQATT and CDR2 is SNEGSKA (reference sequence). J gave up 7 bases and V 4 bases, and 9 bases lay outside the gene matches. CDR3 size: 15 residues. The CDR3 DNA sequence: TGCAGTGCTATTTTGACTAGCGGGACGGCGAATGAGCAGTTCTTC. Translation: CSAILTSGTANEQFF.

In its sample, this clonotype was seen a few times. This chain joins TRBV6-2 or TRBV6-3 and TRBJ2-5; no clear D. The V end was cut by 11 bases, the J end by 12 bases, with 10 bases between. Germline CDR1 is MNHEY and CDR2 is SVGEGT. This CDR3 region has 8 residues. CDR3 nucleotides: TGTGCCTCCCAAGAAGAGTACTTC. It specifies CASQEEYF.

The chain joins TRBV7-3 to TRBJ2-1; tentatively, D is TRBD1 or TRBD2 (5 bases each). The V gene lost 5 bases and the J gene lost 6 bases, with 17 bases spanning the gap. This CDR3 contains 15 residues. The germline gives CDR1 SGHTA, CDR2 FQGTGA. CDR3 protein: CASSPQGVSGNEQFF. The CDR3 DNA is TGTGCCAGCAGCCCTCAGGGAGTTTCGGGCAATGAGCAGTTCTTC. The full variable domain, in which reference TRBV7-3 and TRBJ2-1 provide the parts outside the CDR3, is GAGVSQTPSNKVTEKGKYVELRCDPISGHTALYWYRQSLGQGPEFLIYFQGTGAADDSGLPNDRFFAVRPEGSVSTLKIQRTERGDSAVYLCASSPQGVSGNEQFFGPGTRLTVL.

This chain joins TRBV6-5 and TRBJ2-5; no firm D call. This CDR3 is built from 13 residues. Germline V gene lookup returns CDR1 MNHEY and CDR2 SVGAGI. Trimming took off 0 bases at V and 5 bases at J, with 7 bases between the two ends. The CDR3 DNA is TGTGCCAGCAGTTACTCGGGTACTGAGACCCAGTACTTC. This encodes CASSYSGTETQYF.

A single count supports this clonotype. The chain employs TRBV7-9 and TRBJ2-3; 7 bases agree with TRBD2. This CDR3 has 15 amino acids. The V gene end was trimmed by 5 bases and the J gene end by 4 bases; junction bases not matched to a gene: 9. Germline assignment: CDR1 SEHNR and CDR2 FQNEAQ (reference sequence). CDR3 amino acids: CASSVGPAGADTQYF. CDR3 nucleotides: TGTGCCAGCAGCGTGGGCCCCGCGGGGGCAGATACGCAGTATTTT.

This clonotype occurred many times. CDR3 sequence: CASSFPAPRELFF. The CDR3 DNA follows: TGTGCCAGCAGTTTCCCAGCACCCAGGGAGCTGTTTTTT. This chain joins TRBV12-3 or TRBV12-4 and TRBJ2-2; D is ambiguous. Deletions cut 3 bases from V and 9 bases from J, with 11 bases between. The CDR3 runs 13 residues.

This rearrangement joins TRBV3-1 to TRBJ2-7; D call uncertain. V dropped 0 bases and J dropped 2 bases, with 11 bases sitting between them. Germline values: CDR1 LGHDT, CDR2 YNNKEL (reference sequence). The CDR3 is made up of 15 amino acids. CDR3 nucleotides: TGTGCCAGCAGCCAAGAAAGAGACGGTCCCTACGAGCAGTACTTC. Translated, it gives CASSQERDGPYEQYF.

This clonotype was observed many times. The rearrangement joins TRBV27 to TRBJ2-7; 10 bases align to TRBD1. Germline-derived CDR1 and CDR2 are MNHEY and SMNVEV (reference sequence). The CDR3 has 15 amino acids. Losses at the gene ends were 2 bases for V and 1 base for J; bases not matched to a gene: 2. This CDR3 is CASSLRDRGSYEQYF. The CDR3 DNA follows: TGTGCCAGCAGTTTACGGGACAGGGGATCCTACGAGCAGTACTTC.

V and J are TRBV9 and TRBJ2-1; a possible D gene is TRBD2 (6 bases). Trimming removed 0 bases at V and 8 bases at J, with 12 bases between. Germline loops: CDR1 SGDLS, CDR2 YYNGEE. CDR3 length equals 14 residues. CDR3 sequence (DNA): TGTGCCAGCAGCGTAGGGTCGAGGGACTATGAGCAGTTCTTC. The encoded protein is CASSVGSRDYEQFF.

This clonotype was seen just once. The V gene is TRBV2, the J gene TRBJ2-2; TRBD1 matches at 8 bases. The CDR3 sequence is 15 residues long. CDR1 and CDR2 from the germline V gene are SNHLY and FYNNEI. With V trimmed by 8 bases and J by 4 bases, 9 bases remained unmatched. The chain's CDR3 is CASASGQGPTGELFF. CDR3 sequence (DNA): TGTGCCAGCGCATCTGGACAGGGCCCCACCGGGGAGCTGTTTTTT.

This chain links TRBV5-1 with TRBJ2-3; 7 nucleotides match TRBD1. Germline lookup yields CDR1 SGHRS and CDR2 YFSETQ. The CDR3 spans 16 residues. V lost 0 bases, J lost 0 bases, and 4 bases stayed unmatched. CDR3 sequence (DNA): TGCGCCAGCAGCTTGGTCACAGGGGCCAGCACAGATACGCAGTATTTT. It specifies CASSLVTGASTDTQYF.

This sequence joins TRBV12-3 or TRBV12-4 and TRBJ2-1, with 12 bases aligning to TRBD2. J gave up 8 bases and V 3 bases, and 11 bases lay outside the gene matches. The CDR3 is 17 amino acids. In DNA form, the CDR3 reads TGTGCCAGCAGTTTCCAGCTTGGACTAGCGGGGATTTATGAGCAGTTCTTC. Encoded protein: CASSFQLGLAGIYEQFF.

This clonotype was counted a few times. The V call is TRBV12-3 or TRBV12-4, the J call TRBJ2-3, with 9 bases fitting TRBD2. This CDR3 is built from 20 residues. J was trimmed by 4 bases and V by 5 bases; bases with no gene match: 22. The CDR3 loop is CASSLPRLGLAGKRSDTQYF. The CDR3 DNA reads TGTGCCAGCAGTCTCCCCCGGCTTGGGCTAGCGGGAAAAAGATCAGATACGCAGTATTTT.

This clonotype was found a few times. The CDR3 loop reads CASRWDRATHEQYF. The CDR3 coding sequence is TGTGCCAGCCGCTGGGACAGGGCCACCCACGAGCAGTACTTC. The genes are TRBV27 and TRBJ2-7; 9 bases map to TRBD1. J lost 5 bases, V lost 8 bases, and 10 bases had no gene match. The V gene's germline CDR1 is MNHEY and CDR2 SMNVEV (reference sequence). The CDR3 is 14 residues long.

The chain employs TRBV28 and TRBJ2-1, with 10 bases aligning to TRBD2. CDR3 size: 16 residues. Per the germline V gene, CDR1 is MDHEN and CDR2 is SYDVKM. The junction had 10 bases not matched to a gene; V was cut back by 1 base and J by 10 bases. The CDR3 coding sequence is TGTGCCAGCAGTTTATTAATAGCGGGAGGCAAATCAGAGCAGTTCTTC. Protein sequence: CASSLLIAGGKSEQFF. The variable domain in full, with the rest retrieved from reference TRBV28 and TRBJ2-1, is DVKVTQSSRYLVKRTGEKVFLECVQDMDHENMFWYRQDPGLGLRLIYFSYDVKMKEKGDIPEGYSVSREKKERFSLILESASTNQTSMYLCASSLLIAGGKSEQFFGPGTRLTVL.

The CDR3 sequence: CSAPIRQGAGYEQYF. CDR3 DNA: TGCAGTGCCCCAATTCGACAGGGGGCAGGATACGAGCAGTACTTC. The V and J genes are TRBV20-1 and TRBJ2-7; 10 bases are shared with TRBD1. This CDR3 contains 15 residues. V shed 6 bases, J shed 4 bases, and the junction held 12 bases outside the gene matches. Germline V CDR1 and CDR2: DFQATT, SNEGSKA (reference sequence).

V gene TRBV27 combines with J gene TRBJ1-4; D unresolved. This CDR3 is built from 14 residues. Trimming took 4 bases from V and 5 from J, leaving 11 bases between them. Germline values: CDR1 MNHEY, CDR2 SMNVEV (reference sequence). Here the CDR3 reads CASSSTVMNEKLFF. CDR3 in DNA: TGTGCCAGCAGTTCGACCGTAATGAATGAAAAACTGTTTTTT.

This clonotype was observed a handful of times. J is TRBJ2-1 and V is TRBV5-1; 9 positions agree with TRBD2. Germline V gene sequence: CDR1 SGHRS, CDR2 YFSETQ. Trimming took 1 base from V and 1 from J; bases not matched to a gene: 6. The CDR3 extends over 17 amino acids. The DNA of the CDR3 is TGCGCCAGCAGCTTGACAACTAGCGGGTCGTCCTACAATGAGCAGTTCTTC. It encodes CASSLTTSGSSYNEQFF.

There are a few counts of this clonotype. V and J are TRBV5-1 and TRBJ2-1; 9 nucleotides agree with TRBD2. The CDR3 consists of 14 residues. Per germline, CDR1 SGHRS and CDR2 YFSETQ. V shed 1 base, J shed 9 bases, and the junction held 5 bases outside the gene matches. The CDR3 is CASSLQRGDGEQFF. DNA for the CDR3: TGCGCCAGCAGCTTGCAGCGGGGGGATGGTGAGCAGTTCTTC. Filled out from reference TRBV5-1 and TRBJ2-1, the complete variable domain reads KAGVTQTPRYLIKTRGQQVTLSCSPISGHRSVSWYQQTPGQGLQFLFEYFSETQRNKGNFPGRFSGRQFSNSRSEMNVSTLELGDSALYLCASSLQRGDGEQFFGPGTRLTVL.

This clonotype was detected a few times. The J gene is TRBJ1-4, the V gene TRBV18; D might be TRBD1 (5 bases). V lost 1 base and J lost 8, with 11 bases in between. CDR1 and CDR2 from the germline V gene are KGHSH and LQKENI. The length of the CDR3 is 14 residues. The CDR3: CASSPQGGEEKLFF. The CDR3 DNA sequence: TGTGCCAGCTCACCACAGGGAGGGGAGGAAAAACTGTTTTTT.

V gene TRBV18 combines with J gene TRBJ1-5; unclear D gene. Trimming pared 5 bases from V and 4 bases from J, leaving 15 bases between. CDR3 length equals 15 residues. The germline V gene encodes CDR1 KGHSH and CDR2 LQKENI. The DNA for the CDR3 is TGTGCCAGCTCAGCGCAGGCCCAAGATAATCAGCCCCAGCATTTT. Protein product: CASSAQAQDNQPQHF.

The rearrangement joins TRBV6-2 or TRBV6-3 to TRBJ2-1; 9 bases match TRBD2. V was pared by 2 bases and J by 7 bases, with 6 bases of the junction left unmatched. The CDR3 is made up of 15 amino acids. From germline, CDR1 is MNHEY and CDR2 SVGEGT. The CDR3 coding sequence is TGTGCCAGCAGTTACGGGGGTAGCGGGAGAAATGAGCAGTTCTTC. Protein: CASSYGGSGRNEQFF.

The V call is TRBV12-3 or TRBV12-4, the J call TRBJ2-1, with D tentatively TRBD1 or TRBD2 (6 bases each). With 8 bases removed from V and 4 bases from J, the gap between germline ends came to 15 bases. This CDR3 region has 14 residues. This CDR3 reads CASDRWGAYNEQFF. The DNA for the CDR3 is TGTGCCAGCGACCGGTGGGGGGCTTACAATGAGCAGTTCTTC.

This clonotype was picked up a small number of times. The genes are TRBV20-1 and TRBJ2-1; 11 bases fit TRBD2. Germline lookup yields CDR1 DFQATT and CDR2 SNEGSKA (reference sequence). Trimming at V came to 5 bases and at J to 5 bases, leaving 11 bases not matched to a gene. This CDR3 region has 16 residues. CDR3 protein: CSARRTGTSGHNEQFF. As DNA, the CDR3 is TGCAGTGCTCGACGCACCGGGACTAGCGGTCACAATGAGCAGTTCTTC.